The clone carrying this T cell receptor beta chain appeared a single time. Antigen unknown. Measured with immunoSEQ multiplex PCR; TCRdb has only the in-frame clones, and not every one. There are approximately 60,000 clones in the sample; over 90% occur only once, and 15% to 20% lies in the top ten. This sample was included in a study of OX40 agonist ivuxolimab in advanced cancers. In the study overall: Anti-PD-1, anti-PD-L1 or anti-CTLA-4 therapy given earlier was allowed, and 40% had some. General observations from the study: The average count of expanded clones was higher among CD8+ T cells than among CD4+.

The CDR3 extends over 14 amino acids. The germline V gene encodes CDR1 MDHEN and CDR2 SYDVKM. V gave up 3 bases and J gave up 6 bases, with 14 bases separating them. The sequences come from CD4+ or CD8+ T cells sorted from blood, collected in a trial of the OX40 agonist ivuxolimab. The receptor was derived from an adult with an advanced solid tumor such as melanoma, head and neck, liver or kidney cancer. The chain is built from TRBV28 and TRBJ1-2; a possible D gene is TRBD1 (5 bases). The CDR3 region is CASSFPAGGNGYTF. The CDR3 DNA reads TGTGCCAGCAGTTTCCCCGCGGGGGGGAATGGCTACACCTTC.